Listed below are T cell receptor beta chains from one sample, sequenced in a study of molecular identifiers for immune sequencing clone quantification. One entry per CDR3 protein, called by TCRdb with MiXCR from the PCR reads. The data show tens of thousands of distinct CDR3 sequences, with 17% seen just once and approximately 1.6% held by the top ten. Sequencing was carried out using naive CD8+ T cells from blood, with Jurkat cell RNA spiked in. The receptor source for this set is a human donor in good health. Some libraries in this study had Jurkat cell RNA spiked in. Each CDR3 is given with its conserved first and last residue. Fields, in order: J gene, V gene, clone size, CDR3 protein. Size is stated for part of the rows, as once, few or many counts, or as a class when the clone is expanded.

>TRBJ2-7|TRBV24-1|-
CATSDLRQGNEQYF
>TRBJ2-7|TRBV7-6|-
CAGGTPDYAQYF
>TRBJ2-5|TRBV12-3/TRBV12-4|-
CAGSPPRTQETQYF
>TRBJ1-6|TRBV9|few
CASSQGVSPFHF
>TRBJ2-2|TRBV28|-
CASSYTGTTGGLFF
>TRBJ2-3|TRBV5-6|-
CASSLGASRDTQYF
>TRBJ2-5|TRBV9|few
CASSAGLAEGGETQYF
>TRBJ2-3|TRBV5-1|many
CASSPTRPTDTQYF
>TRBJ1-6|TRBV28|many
CASSSLYRDRHYNSPLHF
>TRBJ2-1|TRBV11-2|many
CASSPTSPGLVLEQFF
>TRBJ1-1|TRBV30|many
CAWSEGAGGDTEAFF
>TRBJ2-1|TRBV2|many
CASSLLVSGGRNEQFF
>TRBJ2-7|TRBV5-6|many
CASSPHVRPYEQYF
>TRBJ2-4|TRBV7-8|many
CASSLVGTGDIQYF
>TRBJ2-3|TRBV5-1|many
CASSSTSFSTDTQYF
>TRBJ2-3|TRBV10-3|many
CAIRGGFLSTDTQYF
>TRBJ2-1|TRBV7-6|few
CASSGGAGGSYNEQFF
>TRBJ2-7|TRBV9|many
CASSDGGYEQYF
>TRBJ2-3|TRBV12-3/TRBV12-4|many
CASSLTSGRSGTDTQYF
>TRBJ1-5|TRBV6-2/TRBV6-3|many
CATSGADWNQPRHF
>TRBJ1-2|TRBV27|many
CASSFTANYGYTF
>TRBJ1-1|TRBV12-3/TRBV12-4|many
CASRPVGPPGAFF
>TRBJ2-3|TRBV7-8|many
CASSLVDSGDGWDTQYF
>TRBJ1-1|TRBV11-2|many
CAIAQGEGYFVEAFF
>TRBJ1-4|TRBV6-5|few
CASSYQTGGPVELFF
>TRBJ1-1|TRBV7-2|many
CASSFPRADTEAFF
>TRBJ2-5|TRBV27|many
CASSPITRDRFETQYF
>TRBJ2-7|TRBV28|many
CASSLDRGLAVYEQYF
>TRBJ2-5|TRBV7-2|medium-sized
CASSLGASAYQETQYF
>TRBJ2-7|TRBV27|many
CATLGTGDYEQYF
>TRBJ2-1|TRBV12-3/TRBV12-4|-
CASGLLSYNEQFF
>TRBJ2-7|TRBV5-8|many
CASSSALARPYEQYF
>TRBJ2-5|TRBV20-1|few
CSAEPSGTSQETQYF
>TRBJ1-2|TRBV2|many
CASMTEGHGIYGYTF
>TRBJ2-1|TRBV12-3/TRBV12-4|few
CASSSSGSGNEQFF
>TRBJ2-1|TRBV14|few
CASSLAGVGYNEQFF
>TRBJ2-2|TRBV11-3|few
CASSPGSTGELFF
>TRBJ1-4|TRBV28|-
CASSFLVAGERLFF
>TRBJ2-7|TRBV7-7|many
CASSTDGRYF
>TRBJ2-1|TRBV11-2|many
CASSYYNEQFF
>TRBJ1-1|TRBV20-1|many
CSAQEVLGNTEAFF
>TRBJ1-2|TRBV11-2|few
CASSQGVLDGLDGYTF
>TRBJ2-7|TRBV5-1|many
CASSLGQYYEQYF